The 11 T cell receptor beta chains listed next were all sequenced from one sample in a study of blood T cell repertoires in COVID-19. This table comes from immunoSEQ multiplex PCR, and its TCRdb copy is limited to in-frame clones, with some not included. The sample has about 240,000 clones; around 83% are singletons. Sequenced sample: peripheral blood. The receptors stem from a woman aged 60-75 years with active or convalescent COVID-19.

V usage is TRBV5-4 and J usage is TRBJ1-2, with no clear D. Germline CDR1 and CDR2: SGHNT and YYREEE (reference sequence). V dropped 1 base and J dropped 1 base, with 5 bases sitting between them. The length of the CDR3 is 13 residues. CDR3 residues: CASSLSGNYGYTF. DNA for the CDR3: TGTGCCAGCAGCTTGTCGGGTAACTATGGCTACACCTTC.

This rearrangement joins TRBV14 to TRBJ2-6; D is unclear. V was trimmed by 4 bases and J by 2 bases, leaving 6 bases between them. CDR1 SGHDN and CDR2 FVKESK come from the germline V gene. The CDR3 covers 14 residues. The CDR3 region is CASSPKTGANVLTF. CDR3 in DNA: TGTGCCAGCAGCCCCAAAACTGGGGCCAACGTCCTGACTTTC.

The J gene is TRBJ1-2, the V gene TRBV3-1 (or the pseudogene TRBV3-2); D remains unclear. V was cut by 7 bases and J by 3 bases, with 18 bases left in between. Germline assignment: CDR1 LGHDT and CDR2 YNNKEL (reference sequence). This CDR3 is 15 amino acids long. In DNA form, the CDR3 reads TGTGCCAGCACCCGCAGCGGTGGCGAGGACTATGGCTACACCTTC. Amino acids: CASTRSGGEDYGYTF.

This clone has a count of ten or more. The chain recombines TRBV4-1 with TRBJ2-3; perhaps TRBD1 as D (6 bases). Looked up from germline, CDR1 is MGHRA and CDR2 is YSYEKL. V lost 1 base, J lost 6 bases, and 23 bases lay in between. The CDR3 is made up of 18 amino acids. CDR3 residues: CASSQGTWQGLWGDTQYF. CDR3 in DNA: TGCGCCAGCAGCCAAGGGACCTGGCAGGGGCTATGGGGGGATACGCAGTATTTT.

The chain links TRBV5-1 to TRBJ2-6; D remains ambiguous. Germline V gives CDR1 SGHRS, CDR2 YFSETQ. Trimming left V 2 bases short and J 0 bases short, with 3 bases between. The CDR3 is made up of 14 amino acids. DNA of the CDR3: TGCGCCAGCAGCTTCAACTCTGGGGCCAACGTCCTGACTTTC. It is translated as CASSFNSGANVLTF.

As to this clone: Other DNA sequences within the sample encode an identical CDR3. CDR3 DNA: TGTGCCAGCAGTTCCCAGGGGTCCTACGAGCAGTACTTC. Its translation: CASSSQGSYEQYF. V gene TRBV5-4 combines with J gene TRBJ2-7; D may be TRBD1 (6 bases). With 5 bases removed from V and 1 base from J, the gap between germline ends came to 10 bases. Germline V CDR1 and CDR2: SGHNT, YYREEE (reference sequence). This CDR3 is 13 amino acids long.

This chain links TRBV7-2 with TRBJ2-5; tentatively, D is TRBD1 (6 bases). The CDR3 contains 14 residues. The V and J ends lost 2 bases and 1 base respectively, with 8 bases between them. Germline values: CDR1 SGHTA, CDR2 FQGNSA. CDR3 DNA: TGTGCCAGCAGCTTATCCAGGGGCCAAGAGACCCAGTACTTC. It codes for CASSLSRGQETQYF.

The chain recombines TRBV9 with TRBJ1-1, with 7 bases identical to TRBD1. Germline trimming cut 4 bases from V and 3 bases from J; bases unmatched to any gene: 15. The CDR3 spans 17 residues. Germline CDR1 SGDLS, CDR2 YYNGEE. The CDR3 here is CASSPDRDVGEDTEAFF. DNA of the CDR3: TGTGCCAGCAGCCCAGACAGGGACGTTGGGGAGGACACTGAAGCTTTCTTT.

In regard to this clone: Germline is not matched at one junction end, which may reflect a read error. The gene calls are TRBV2 and TRBJ1-2; D call uncertain. CDR1 and CDR2 (germline): SNHLY, FYNNEI. CDR3 size: 10 residues. CDR3 DNA sequence: TGTGCCAGCAGTCCAACGGGAGCCCAATTC. Amino acids: CASSPTGAQF.

The chain employs TRBV6-5 and TRBJ2-5, with 7 bases fitting TRBD2. The CDR3 loop spans 12 amino acids. Unmatched junction bases numbered 1, after V lost 8 bases and J lost 1 base. Germline V gene data show CDR1 as MNHEY and CDR2 as SVGAGI. CDR3 sequence reads: CASGRAQETQYF. The CDR3 DNA reads as TGTGCCAGCGGGAGGGCCCAAGAGACCCAGTACTTC.

This clone was seen a handful of times. The V and J genes are TRBV5-1 and TRBJ1-4; a weak D match, TRBD1 (6 bases). The V gene lost 3 bases and the J gene lost 0 bases, with 12 bases spanning the gap. This CDR3 is 16 amino acids long. CDR1 SGHRS and CDR2 YFSETQ come from the germline V gene. CDR3: CASSYSGAATNEKLFF. CDR3 bases: TGCGCCAGCAGCTACTCAGGGGCTGCAACTAATGAAAAACTGTTTTTT.